The 29 T cell receptor beta chains reported below all come from one sample, sequenced in a study of cytomegalovirus exposure and HLA in healthy donors. Sequencing used immunoSEQ multiplex PCR; TCRdb keeps in-frame clones, though not all of them. The table records approximately 150,000 clones, almost 85% of them present only once. Sequenced material: PBMCs. The receptors were sampled from a man in his thirties or forties in good health and CMV-seropositive.

This chain joins TRBV18 and TRBJ2-7; TRBD2 matches 8 bases. This CDR3 spans 15 amino acids. The V segment lost 6 bases and the J segment 3 bases; nucleotides outside the gene matches: 10. The V gene's germline CDR1 is KGHSH and CDR2 LQKENI. CDR3 in amino acids: CASSPTLTSGYEQYF. DNA for the CDR3: TGTGCCAGCTCCCCTACCCTCACTAGCGGCTACGAGCAGTACTTC. Full variable domain (missing parts from reference TRBV18 and TRBJ2-7): NAGVMQNPRHLVRRRGQEARLRCSPMKGHSHVYWYRQLPEEGLKFMVYLQKENIIDESGMPKERFSAEFPKEGPSILRIQQVVRGDSAAYFCASSPTLTSGYEQYFGPGTRLTVT.

V gene TRBV7-6 combines with J gene TRBJ2-6, with a possible D match to TRBD2 (5 bases). Germline V gives CDR1 SGHVS, CDR2 FNYEAQ. There are 17 residues in the CDR3. Trimming took off 5 bases at V and 0 bases at J, with 14 bases between the two ends. CDR3 sequence reads: CASSPSGLPSGANVLTF. As DNA, the CDR3 is TGTGCCAGCAGCCCCTCCGGACTTCCCTCTGGGGCCAACGTCCTGACTTTC.

V is TRBV2 and J is TRBJ2-7; 11 bases fit TRBD2. The V segment lost 1 base and the J segment 1 base; nucleotides outside the gene matches: 3. The germline V gene encodes CDR1 SNHLY and CDR2 FYNNEI. This CDR3 has 16 amino acids. In DNA form, the CDR3 reads TGTGCCAGCAGTGAAGGTGCTAGCGGGGGGTCCTACGAGCAGTACTTC. Its translation is CASSEGASGGSYEQYF.

The chain couples TRBV4-1 to TRBJ1-1; weak D call: TRBD1 (6 bases). The CDR3 has 17 amino acids. The germline gives CDR1 MGHRA, CDR2 YSYEKL. The ends were cut back, 4 bases at V and 4 bases at J, with 22 bases in the middle. CDR3 amino acids: CASSLVSTGHSITEAFF. CDR3 nucleotides: TGCGCCAGCAGCCTCGTATCTACAGGGCACAGCATCACTGAAGCTTTCTTT.

Concerning this clone: No DNA is shown, since the ends of the CDR3 on it are uncertain; the CDR3 is the one TCRdb lists. The chain carries TRBV2 and TRBJ1-1. The CDR3 is 13 amino acids in total, end residues counted. Germline assignment: CDR1 SNHLY and CDR2 FYNNEI. CDR3 region: CASILAGSTEAFF.

The rearrangement uses TRBV11-2 and TRBJ2-2, with 8 bases aligning to TRBD2. The junction had 12 bases not matched to a gene; V was cut back by 5 bases and J by 7 bases. CDR3 length equals 16 residues. CDR1 SGHAT and CDR2 FQNNGV come from the germline V gene. CDR3 residues: CASSVPAAGVGGELFF. The CDR3 DNA reads as TGTGCCAGCAGCGTCCCGGCAGCGGGAGTGGGCGGGGAGCTGTTTTTT. The full variable domain, with the rest looked up from reference TRBV11-2 and TRBJ2-2, is EAGVAQSPRYKIIEKRQSVAFWCNPISGHATLYWYQQILGQGPKLLIQFQNNGVVDDSQLPKDRFSAERLKGVDSTLKIQPAKLEDSAVYLCASSVPAAGVGGELFFGEGSRLTVL.

The rearrangement joins TRBV9 to TRBJ2-2, with a weak D call TRBD1 (6 bases). Trimming cost V 3 bases and J 0 bases, with 12 bases left between them. The CDR3 runs 16 residues. Germline assignment: CDR1 SGDLS and CDR2 YYNGEE. The CDR3: CASSETTGANTGELFF. Written as DNA, the CDR3 is TGTGCCAGCAGCGAAACGACAGGTGCGAACACCGGGGAGCTGTTTTTT.

The rearrangement uses TRBV10-3 and TRBJ1-5; D not certain. The CDR3 contains 14 residues. V was cut by 3 bases and J by 4 bases, with 10 bases left in between. CDR1 is ENHRY and CDR2 is SYGVKD in the germline V gene. Here the CDR3 DNA reads TGTGCCATCAGTGAAGCGGGGTGGAATCAGCCCCAGCATTTT. Its translation is CAISEAGWNQPQHF.

V and J are TRBV5-6 and TRBJ1-2; D is uncertain. V was cut by 0 bases and J by 11 bases, with 14 bases left in between. Germline lookup yields CDR1 SGHDT and CDR2 YYEEEE. The CDR3 runs 13 residues. CDR3 in amino acids: CASSLVATREYTF. CDR3 sequence (DNA): TGTGCCAGCAGCTTGGTGGCCACTAGAGAATACACCTTC.

This clone was observed a single time. The gene calls are TRBV30 and TRBJ2-2, with a possible D match to TRBD1 (5 bases). The ends were cut back, 8 bases at V and 3 bases at J, with 10 bases in the middle. CDR1 GTSNPN and CDR2 SVGIG come from the germline V gene (reference sequence). The CDR3 loop spans 12 amino acids. CDR3 amino acids: CAHGHDTGELFF. The DNA of the CDR3 is TGTGCCCACGGACACGACACCGGGGAGCTGTTTTTT.

The chain links TRBV12-5 to TRBJ2-1; tentative D call: TRBD1 (5 bases). This CDR3 is built from 13 residues. Between the trimmed V and J ends, which lost 1 base and 6 bases, there was a span of 7 bases. Germline CDR1 LGHNT, CDR2 FRNRAP. CDR3 sequence reads: CASGLGQSNEQFF. CDR3 nucleotides: TGTGCTAGTGGTTTGGGACAGAGCAATGAGCAGTTCTTC. Drawing the rest from reference TRBV12-5 and TRBJ2-1, the complete variable domain is DARVTQTPRHKVTEMGQEVTMRCQPILGHNTVFWYRQTMMQGLELLAYFRNRAPLDDSGMPKDRFSAEMPDATLATLKIQPSEPRDSAVYFCASGLGQSNEQFFGPGTRLTVL.

V is TRBV7-2 and J is TRBJ2-7, with a weak D call TRBD2 (7 bases). V lost 7 bases and J lost 6, with 13 bases in between. The CDR3 is made up of 12 amino acids. Germline V gene data show CDR1 as SGHTA and CDR2 as FQGNSA. CDR3 nucleotides: TGTGCCAGCACTTGGGGGGGCCTCGAGCAGTACTTC. This encodes CASTWGGLEQYF.

Regarding this clone: In the same sample, other DNA sequences code for this CDR3. This rearrangement joins TRBV2 to TRBJ2-5; the D gene is possibly TRBD2 (6 bases). V was shortened by 6 bases and J by 0 bases, with 14 bases between the two germline ends. The germline V gene encodes CDR1 SNHLY and CDR2 FYNNEI. This CDR3 is built from 15 residues. DNA for the CDR3: TGTGCCAGCAGCTCCCTCCGGGGGAACCAAGAGACCCAGTACTTC. Amino acid sequence: CASSSLRGNQETQYF.

With regard to this clone: This CDR3 is also generated by other DNA sequences in the sample. The chain couples TRBV6-6 to TRBJ2-7; TRBD1 might be the D (6 bases). CDR1 and CDR2 from the germline V gene are MNHNY and SVGAGI (reference sequence). Trimming took off 3 bases at V and 5 bases at J, with 11 bases between the two ends. The CDR3 is 13 amino acids. CDR3 DNA sequence: TGTGCCAGCAGTTATGGGCAGGGGAACGAGCAGTACTTC. Translated: CASSYGQGNEQYF.

This clone showed up many times. The chain combines TRBV29-1 with TRBJ1-3; D not resolved. Trimming shortened V by 6 bases and J by 0 bases, and 9 bases separated the two germline ends. The CDR3 is 13 amino acids. CDR1 SQVTM and CDR2 ANQGSEA come from the germline V gene. CDR3 sequence: CSVYGSSGNTIYF. The CDR3 DNA reads as TGCAGCGTCTATGGGAGCTCTGGAAACACCATATATTTT.

This chain joins TRBV11-3 and TRBJ1-3; D is perhaps TRBD1 (5 bases). V lost 3 bases and J lost 4, with 10 bases in between. Looked up from germline, CDR1 is SGHNT and CDR2 is YENEEA. The length of the CDR3 is 14 residues. The CDR3 protein is CASSLGQQGNTIYF. The CDR3 nucleotides are TGTGCCAGCAGCTTGGGGCAGCAAGGAAACACCATATATTTT.

The rearrangement links TRBV28 to TRBJ2-1; a weak D match, TRBD2 (6 bases). CDR3 length: 15 residues. Trimming cost V 0 bases and J 2 bases, with 8 bases left between them. Germline lookup yields CDR1 MDHEN and CDR2 SYDVKM. The CDR3 region is CASSLWRETYNEQFF. The CDR3 DNA follows: TGTGCCAGCAGTTTATGGCGGGAAACCTACAATGAGCAGTTCTTC.

In this sample, this clone turned up once. This chain joins TRBV28 and TRBJ2-3, with 13 bases aligning to TRBD2. The V and J ends lost 5 bases and 4 bases, in that order; junction bases with no gene match: 9. The CDR3 sequence is 17 residues long. CDR1 is MDHEN and CDR2 is SYDVKM in the germline V gene. In DNA, the CDR3 is TGTGCCAGCAGTCTACCGGGGACTAGCGGGAATGCAGATACGCAGTATTTT. This encodes CASSLPGTSGNADTQYF.

The gene calls are TRBV28 and TRBJ2-6; tentatively, D is TRBD1 (6 bases). V was clipped by 6 bases and J by 2 bases, with 8 bases between them. Germline loops: CDR1 MDHEN, CDR2 SYDVKM. This CDR3 has 14 amino acids. The CDR3 DNA follows: TGTGCCAGCAGAAAGGGGGCTGGGGCCAACGTCCTGACTTTC. Translated, it gives CASRKGAGANVLTF.

A word on this clone: The same CDR3 arises from other DNA sequences in this sample as well. V gene TRBV7-9 combines with J gene TRBJ2-5; weak D call: TRBD1 (5 bases). This CDR3 spans 12 amino acids. Between the trimmed V and J ends, which lost 5 bases and 4 bases, there was a span of 8 bases. CDR1 SEHNR and CDR2 FQNEAQ come from the germline V gene (reference sequence). The CDR3 DNA follows: TGTGCCAGCAGCAGGGGTGGAGAGACCCAGTACTTC. Protein product: CASSRGGETQYF.

V gene TRBV27 combines with J gene TRBJ1-1, with a tentative D call TRBD1 (6 bases). From germline, CDR1 is MNHEY and CDR2 SMNVEV (reference sequence). The CDR3 covers 15 residues. The V gene lost 6 bases and the J gene lost 3 bases, with 17 bases spanning the gap. CDR3 sequence reads: CASRYRAAVDTEAFF. In DNA form, the CDR3 reads TGTGCCAGCAGATACAGGGCTGCTGTCGACACTGAAGCTTTCTTT.

The chain uses TRBV29-1 and TRBJ2-6; 8 positions match TRBD1. CDR1 SQVTM and CDR2 ANQGSEA come from the germline V gene. V gave up 7 bases and J gave up 4 bases; unmatched junction bases: 6. The CDR3 is 14 amino acids. For the CDR3, the DNA is TGCAGCGCCAAGACAGGGGCCGGGGCCAACGTCCTGACTTTC. Protein sequence: CSAKTGAGANVLTF.

V and J are TRBV27 and TRBJ1-5, with TRBD1 matching over 7 bases. The CDR3 loop spans 16 amino acids. With V trimmed by 5 bases and J by 2 bases, 9 bases remained unmatched. CDR1 and CDR2 (germline): MNHEY, SMNVEV (reference sequence). CDR3 region: CASSPTTGIGNQPQHF. CDR3 nucleotide sequence: TGTGCCAGCAGTCCGACGACAGGGATCGGCAATCAGCCCCAGCATTTT.

This rearrangement joins TRBV18 to TRBJ2-7; tentative D call: TRBD2 (6 bases). There are 15 residues in the CDR3. The ends were cut back, 0 bases at V and 2 bases at J, with 11 bases in the middle. Germline V gene lookup returns CDR1 KGHSH and CDR2 LQKENI. CDR3 in DNA: TGTGCCAGCTCACCACCGGCGGGAAGGGCCTACGAGCAGTACTTC. Translated, it gives CASSPPAGRAYEQYF.

The chain joins TRBV13 to TRBJ1-4; 7 bases map to TRBD1. The CDR3 extends over 14 amino acids. V lost 3 bases and J lost 6; bases outside the gene matches: 4. CDR1 is PRHDT and CDR2 is FYEKMQ in the germline V gene (reference sequence). In nucleotides, the CDR3 is TGTGCCAGCAGCTTGGCAGGGGGTTATGAAAAACTGTTTTTT. This translates into CASSLAGGYEKLFF.

V usage is TRBV2 and J usage is TRBJ2-7, with 13 positions matching TRBD2. The CDR3 length is 14 residues. The trim removed 6 bases at V and 4 bases at J, leaving 3 bases unmatched. The V gene's germline CDR1 is SNHLY and CDR2 FYNNEI. CDR3 nucleotides: TGTGCCAGCAGCGGACTAGCGGGAGTATACGAGCAGTACTTC. It codes for CASSGLAGVYEQYF.

The chain's CDR3 is CASSSGETTEAFF. The CDR3 DNA reads TGTGCCAGCAGCTCCGGAGAGACCACTGAAGCTTTCTTT. The chain joins TRBV7-3 to TRBJ1-1; D not certain. Trimming took off 4 bases at V and 4 bases at J, with 10 bases between the two ends. The CDR3 runs 13 residues. The V gene's germline CDR1 is SGHTA and CDR2 FQGTGA.

The chain links TRBV7-8 to TRBJ2-7; 8 bases are a match to TRBD1. The V gene end was trimmed by 5 bases and the J gene end by 6 bases; junction bases not matched to a gene: 15. The CDR3 has 16 amino acids. Germline-derived CDR1 and CDR2 are SGHVS and FQNEAQ. The CDR3 nucleotides read TGTGCCAGCAGCCCCGGCTTAAGACAGGGGATCCCCGAGCAGTACTTC. Its protein product is CASSPGLRQGIPEQYF.

V usage is TRBV29-1 and J usage is TRBJ2-7, with D possibly matching TRBD2 (6 bases). This CDR3 has 15 residues. V was clipped by 4 bases and J by 4 bases, with 20 bases between them. Germline V CDR1 and CDR2: SQVTM, ANQGSEA. The CDR3 coding sequence is TGCAGCGTTGTGGGTGGTCCGGGAGTAGTATACGAGCAGTACTTC. Protein product: CSVVGGPGVVYEQYF.